A few counts support the clone carrying this T cell receptor (beta chain). It was with unique molecular identifiers that the TCRbeta library was prepared. Each CDR3 protein is one row after TCRdb ran MiXCR on the PCR reads. The sample includes about 500,000 distinct CDR3 sequences, about 33% seen only once; the top ten take 2.4%. This sample is drawn from a study of T-cell reconstitution after alpha-beta-depleted transplantation in children. The sequenced sample was PBMCs from the stem cell graft donor, obtained from the stem cell graft. The TCR originated in a human donor who donated a stem cell graft to a child with aplastic anemia.

This CDR3 is CATSRDVPEQFF. The CDR3 region has the DNA TGTGCCACCAGCAGAGATGTTCCTGAGCAGTTCTTC. The genes are TRBV15 and TRBJ2-1; no reliable D call. The CDR3 is 12 residues long. V lost 0 bases, J lost 9 bases, and 6 bases lay in between. CDR1 is LNHNV, CDR2 YYDKDF, per germline (reference sequence).